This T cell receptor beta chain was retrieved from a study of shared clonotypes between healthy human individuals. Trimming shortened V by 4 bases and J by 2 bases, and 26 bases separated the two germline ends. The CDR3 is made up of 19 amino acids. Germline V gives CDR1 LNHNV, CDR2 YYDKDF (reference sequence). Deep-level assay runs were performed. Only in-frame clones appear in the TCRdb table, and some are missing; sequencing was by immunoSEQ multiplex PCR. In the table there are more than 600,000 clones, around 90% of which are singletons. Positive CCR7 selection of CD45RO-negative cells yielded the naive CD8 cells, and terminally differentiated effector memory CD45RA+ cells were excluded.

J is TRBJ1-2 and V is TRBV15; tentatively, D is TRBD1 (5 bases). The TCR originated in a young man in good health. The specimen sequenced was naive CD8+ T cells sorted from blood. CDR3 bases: TGTGCCACCAGCACACCCCGAAGGGACCTCGCCACCCCCAACTATGGCTACACCTTC. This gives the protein CATSTPRRDLATPNYGYTF.